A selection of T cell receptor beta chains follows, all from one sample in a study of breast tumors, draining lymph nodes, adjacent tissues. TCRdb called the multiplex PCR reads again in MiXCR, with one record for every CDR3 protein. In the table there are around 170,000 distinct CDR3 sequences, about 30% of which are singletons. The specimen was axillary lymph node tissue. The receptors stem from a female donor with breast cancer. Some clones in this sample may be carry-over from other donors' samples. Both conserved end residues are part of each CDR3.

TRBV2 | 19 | CASRETSRLTSGVNQPQHF
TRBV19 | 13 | CASSINGYNEQFF
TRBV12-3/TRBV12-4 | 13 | CASSFWTGSEQYF
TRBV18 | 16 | CASSVGPYGAGNTIYF
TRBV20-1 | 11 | CSARWGNTIYF
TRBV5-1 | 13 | CASSLDRADTQYF
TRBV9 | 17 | CASSVEGGGALVDEQFF
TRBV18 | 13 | CASSRGDSYEQYF
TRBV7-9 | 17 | CASSSTDRVNSGNTIYF
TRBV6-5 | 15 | CASSPQGNRNSPLHF
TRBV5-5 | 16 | CASSAAPGQGATEQYF
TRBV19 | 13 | CASSIRAGSPQHF
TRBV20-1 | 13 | CSARVESTDTQYF
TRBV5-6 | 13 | CASSVDTGTTQYF
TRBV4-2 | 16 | CASSQDTQGGNSPLHF
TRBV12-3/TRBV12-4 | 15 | CASSLVGGNYNEQFF
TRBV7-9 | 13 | CASSLLVNSPLHF
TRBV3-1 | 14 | CASSPSGPGNTIYF
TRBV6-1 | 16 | CASSQEVGSSYNEQFF
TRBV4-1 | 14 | CASSQAAISYEQYF
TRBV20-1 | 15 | CSARVWGPEGGELFF
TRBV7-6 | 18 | CASSLSDQLSSYNSPLHF
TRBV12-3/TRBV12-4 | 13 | CASSGQGRKTQYF
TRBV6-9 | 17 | CASSYPGQGIRGETQYF
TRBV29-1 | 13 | CSVEDQPSETQYF
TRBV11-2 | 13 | CASSVRWANTIYF
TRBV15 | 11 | CATSRENSGNF
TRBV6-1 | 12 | CASLGPNYEQYF
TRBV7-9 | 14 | CASSLPTGFTEAFF
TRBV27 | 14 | CASRAGTGVDEQYF
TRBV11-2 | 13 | CASSVGLSQPQHF
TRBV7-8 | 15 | CASSPRASGANVLTF
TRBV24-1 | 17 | CATSGLSGHSGADTQYF
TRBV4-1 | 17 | CASSQVQAGSAGNTIYF
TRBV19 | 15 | CASNPPGQVGNTIYF